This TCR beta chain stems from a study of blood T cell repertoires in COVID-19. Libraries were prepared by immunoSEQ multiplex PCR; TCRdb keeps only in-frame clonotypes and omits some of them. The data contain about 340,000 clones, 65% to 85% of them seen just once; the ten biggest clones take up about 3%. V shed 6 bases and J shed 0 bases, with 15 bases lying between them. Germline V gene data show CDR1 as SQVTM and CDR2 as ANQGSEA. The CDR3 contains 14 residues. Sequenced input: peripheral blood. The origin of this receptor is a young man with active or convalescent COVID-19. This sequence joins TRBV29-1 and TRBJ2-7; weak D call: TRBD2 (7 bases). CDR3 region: CSVEGGKSSYEQYF. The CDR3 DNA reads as TGCAGCGTCGAGGGGGGGAAGAGCTCCTACGAGCAGTACTTC.